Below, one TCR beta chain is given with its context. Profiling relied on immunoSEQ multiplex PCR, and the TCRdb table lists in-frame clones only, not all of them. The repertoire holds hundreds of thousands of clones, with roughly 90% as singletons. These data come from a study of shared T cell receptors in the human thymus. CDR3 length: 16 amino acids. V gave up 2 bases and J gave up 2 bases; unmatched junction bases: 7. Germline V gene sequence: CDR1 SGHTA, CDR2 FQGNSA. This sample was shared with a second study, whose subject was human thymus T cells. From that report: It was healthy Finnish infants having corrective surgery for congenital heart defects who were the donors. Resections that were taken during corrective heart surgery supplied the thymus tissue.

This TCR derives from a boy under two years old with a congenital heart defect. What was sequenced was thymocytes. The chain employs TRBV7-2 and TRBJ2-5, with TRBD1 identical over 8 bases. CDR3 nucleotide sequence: TGTGCCAGCAGCTTAAGCTGGACAGGGCGTCAAGAGACCCAGTACTTC. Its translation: CASSLSWTGRQETQYF.